Shown below are 5 T cell receptor beta chains from a single sample sequenced in a study of CD8+CD57+ T cells in acquired aplastic anemia. Genomic DNA served as template for TCR beta VDJ and CDR3 profiling. TCRdb re-called the reads through MiXCR, storing one row per CDR3 protein. The table lists around 140,000 distinct CDR3 sequences, approximately 41% of them singletons. Sequenced input: sorted CD4+, CD8+, or CD8+CD57+ T cells (not recorded which) from PBMCs. The receptors derive from a human donor in good health, serving as a control.

The V gene is TRBV20-1, the J gene TRBJ2-3; TRBD2 might be the D (7 bases). CDR3 length: 15 residues. Germline V gene data show CDR1 as DFQATT and CDR2 as SNEGSKA (reference sequence). Trimming removed 8 bases from V and 4 bases from J, with 22 bases in between. CDR3 DNA sequence: TGCAGTAAAACCGGGGGGCCAGTTTCCCCAGATACGCAGTATTTT. It encodes CSKTGGPVSPDTQYF.

There are a few counts of this clonotype. The V call is TRBV10-3, the J call TRBJ2-3, with a weak D call TRBD2 (5 bases). This CDR3 has 11 amino acids. Germline CDR1 reads ENHRY; CDR2 reads SYGVKD. V lost 8 bases to trimming and J lost 6 bases, with 9 bases between them. CDR3 loop: CAIGWTDTQYF. Written as DNA, the CDR3 is TGTGCCATCGGGTGGACTGATACGCAGTATTTT.

Here the CDR3 reads CSVRTGSGEQYF. The CDR3 bases are TGCAGCGTGCGGACAGGGAGCGGTGAGCAGTACTTC. V usage is TRBV29-1 and J usage is TRBJ2-7, with 8 bases matching TRBD1. The CDR3 contains 12 residues. V lost 6 bases, J lost 7 bases, and 8 bases stayed unmatched. Germline CDR1 reads SQVTM; CDR2 reads ANQGSEA.

This clonotype was counted many times. The genes are TRBV12-3 or TRBV12-4 and TRBJ1-5; D unresolved. V dropped 5 bases and J dropped 1 base, with 15 bases sitting between them. The CDR3 is 16 amino acids. The CDR3: CASSTTLGSSNQPQHF. The DNA of the CDR3 is TGTGCCAGCAGTACCACCTTGGGGTCGAGCAATCAGCCCCAGCATTTT.

This clonotype was found many times. The chain joins TRBV19 to TRBJ2-1, with 10 bases fitting TRBD2. Germline V CDR1 and CDR2: LNHDA, SQIVND (reference sequence). Trimming took 8 bases from V and 8 from J; bases not matched to a gene: 6. CDR3 length: 13 residues. The CDR3 sequence: CASQLAGPHEQFF. In DNA form, the CDR3 reads TGTGCCAGTCAACTAGCGGGACCCCATGAGCAGTTCTTC. Together with reference TRBV19 and TRBJ2-1, the CDR3 gives the full variable domain: DGGITQSPKYLFRKEGQNVTLSCEQNLNHDAMYWYRQDPGQGLRLIYYSQIVNDFQKGDIAEGYSVSREKKESFPLTVTSAQKNPTAFYLCASQLAGPHEQFFGPGTRLTVL.